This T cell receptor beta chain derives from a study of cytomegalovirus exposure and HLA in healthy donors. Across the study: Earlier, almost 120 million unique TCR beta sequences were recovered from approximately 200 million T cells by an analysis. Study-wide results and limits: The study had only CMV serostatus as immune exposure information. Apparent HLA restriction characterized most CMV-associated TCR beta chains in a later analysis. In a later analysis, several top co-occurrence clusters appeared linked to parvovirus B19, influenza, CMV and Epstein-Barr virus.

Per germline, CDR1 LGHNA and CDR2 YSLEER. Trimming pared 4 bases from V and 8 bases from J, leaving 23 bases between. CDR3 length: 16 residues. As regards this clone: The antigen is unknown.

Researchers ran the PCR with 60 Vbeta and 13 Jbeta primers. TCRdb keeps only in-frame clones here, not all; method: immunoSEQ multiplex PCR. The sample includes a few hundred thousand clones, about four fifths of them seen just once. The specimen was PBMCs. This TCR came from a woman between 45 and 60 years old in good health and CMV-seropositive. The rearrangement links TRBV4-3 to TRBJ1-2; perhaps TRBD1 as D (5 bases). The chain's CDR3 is CASSRNGRDGERGYTF. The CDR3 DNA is TGCGCCAGCAGCCGAAATGGGCGGGACGGGGAGCGAGGCTACACCTTC.